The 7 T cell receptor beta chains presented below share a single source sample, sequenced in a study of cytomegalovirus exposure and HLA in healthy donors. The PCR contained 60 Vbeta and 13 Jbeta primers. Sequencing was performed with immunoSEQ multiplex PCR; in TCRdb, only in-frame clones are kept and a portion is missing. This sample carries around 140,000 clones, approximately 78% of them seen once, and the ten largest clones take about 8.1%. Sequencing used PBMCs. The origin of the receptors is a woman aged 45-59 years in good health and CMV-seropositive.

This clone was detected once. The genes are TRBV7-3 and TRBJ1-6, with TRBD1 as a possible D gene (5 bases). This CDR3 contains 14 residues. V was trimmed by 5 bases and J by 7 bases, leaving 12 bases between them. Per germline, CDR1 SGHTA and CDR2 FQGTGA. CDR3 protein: CASSPGGVNSPLHF. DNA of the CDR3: TGTGCCAGCAGCCCCGGAGGGGTCAATTCACCCCTCCACTTT.

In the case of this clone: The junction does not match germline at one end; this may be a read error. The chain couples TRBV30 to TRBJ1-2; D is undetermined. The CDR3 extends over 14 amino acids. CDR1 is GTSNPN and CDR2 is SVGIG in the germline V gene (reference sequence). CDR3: CACPRPRGNCGYTF. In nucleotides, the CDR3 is TGTGCCTGCCCGCGACCGCGGGGTAACTGTGGCTACACCTTC.

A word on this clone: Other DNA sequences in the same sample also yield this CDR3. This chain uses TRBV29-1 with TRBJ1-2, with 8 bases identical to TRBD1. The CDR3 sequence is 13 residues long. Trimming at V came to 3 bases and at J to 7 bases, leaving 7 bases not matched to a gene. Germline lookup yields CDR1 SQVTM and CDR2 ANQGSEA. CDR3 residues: CSVEETGAVGYTF. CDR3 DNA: TGCAGCGTTGAGGAGACAGGGGCGGTTGGCTACACCTTC.

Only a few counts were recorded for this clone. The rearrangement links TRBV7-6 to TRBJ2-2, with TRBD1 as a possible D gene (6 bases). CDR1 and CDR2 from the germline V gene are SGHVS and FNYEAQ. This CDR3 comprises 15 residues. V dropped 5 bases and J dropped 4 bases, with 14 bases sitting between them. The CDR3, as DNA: TGTGCCAGCAGCCAACCGACAGGTTCCACCGGGGAGCTGTTTTTT. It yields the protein CASSQPTGSTGELFF.

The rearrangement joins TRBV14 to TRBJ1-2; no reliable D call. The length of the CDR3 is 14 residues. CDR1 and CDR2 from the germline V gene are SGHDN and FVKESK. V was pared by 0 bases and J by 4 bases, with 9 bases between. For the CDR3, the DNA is TGTGCCAGCAGCCAAGATTCCGGTGGCTATGGCTACACCTTC. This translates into CASSQDSGGYGYTF. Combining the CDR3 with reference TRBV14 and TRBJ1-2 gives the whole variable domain EAGVTQFPSHSVIEKGQTVTLRCDPISGHDNLYWYRRVMGKEIKFLLHFVKESKQDESGMPNNRFLAERTGGTYSTLKVQPAELEDSGVYFCASSQDSGGYGYTFGSGTRLTVV.

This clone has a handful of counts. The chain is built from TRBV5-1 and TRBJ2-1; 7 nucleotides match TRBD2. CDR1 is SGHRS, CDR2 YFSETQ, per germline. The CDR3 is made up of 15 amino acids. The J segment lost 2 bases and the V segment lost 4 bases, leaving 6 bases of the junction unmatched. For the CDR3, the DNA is TGCGCCAGCAGCCAATGGGACTACCCCTACAATGAGCAGTTCTTC. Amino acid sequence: CASSQWDYPYNEQFF.

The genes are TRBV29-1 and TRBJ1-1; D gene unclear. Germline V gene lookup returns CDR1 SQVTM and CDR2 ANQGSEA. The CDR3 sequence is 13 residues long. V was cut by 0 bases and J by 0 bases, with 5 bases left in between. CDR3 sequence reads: CSVEDQVNTEAFF. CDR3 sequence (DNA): TGCAGCGTTGAAGACCAGGTGAACACTGAAGCTTTCTTT.